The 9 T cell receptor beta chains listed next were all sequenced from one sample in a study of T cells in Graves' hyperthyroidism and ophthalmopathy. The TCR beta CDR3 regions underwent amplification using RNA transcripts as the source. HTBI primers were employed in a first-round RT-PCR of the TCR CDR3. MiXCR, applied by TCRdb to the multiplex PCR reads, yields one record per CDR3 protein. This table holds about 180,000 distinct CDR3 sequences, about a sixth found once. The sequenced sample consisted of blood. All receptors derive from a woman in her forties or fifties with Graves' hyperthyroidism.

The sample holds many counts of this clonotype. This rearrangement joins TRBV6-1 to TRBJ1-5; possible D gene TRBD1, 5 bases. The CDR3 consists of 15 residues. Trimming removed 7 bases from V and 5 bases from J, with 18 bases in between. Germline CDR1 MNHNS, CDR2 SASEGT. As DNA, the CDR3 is TGTGCCAGCAATCCCGGTGCGGGGCTCGATCAGCCCCAGCATTTT. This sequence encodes CASNPGAGLDQPQHF.

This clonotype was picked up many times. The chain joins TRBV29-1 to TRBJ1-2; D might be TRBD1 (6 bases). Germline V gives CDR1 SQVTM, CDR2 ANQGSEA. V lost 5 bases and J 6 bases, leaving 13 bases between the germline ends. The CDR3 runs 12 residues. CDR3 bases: TGCAGCGTTTCACAGGGCGGAAATGGCTACACCTTC. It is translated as CSVSQGGNGYTF.

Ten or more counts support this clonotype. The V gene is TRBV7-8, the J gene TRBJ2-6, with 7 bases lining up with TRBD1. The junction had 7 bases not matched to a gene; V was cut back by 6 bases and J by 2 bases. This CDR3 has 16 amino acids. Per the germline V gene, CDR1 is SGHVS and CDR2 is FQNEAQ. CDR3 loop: CASSLSQGTGANVLTF. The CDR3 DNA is TGTGCCAGCAGTCTCTCACAGGGGACTGGGGCCAACGTCCTGACTTTC.

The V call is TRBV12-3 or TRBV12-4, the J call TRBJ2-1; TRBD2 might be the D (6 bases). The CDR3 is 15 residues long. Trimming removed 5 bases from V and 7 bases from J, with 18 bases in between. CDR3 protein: CASSVTGVPRNEQFF. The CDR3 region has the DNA TGTGCCAGCAGTGTCACGGGAGTCCCCCGGAATGAGCAGTTCTTC.

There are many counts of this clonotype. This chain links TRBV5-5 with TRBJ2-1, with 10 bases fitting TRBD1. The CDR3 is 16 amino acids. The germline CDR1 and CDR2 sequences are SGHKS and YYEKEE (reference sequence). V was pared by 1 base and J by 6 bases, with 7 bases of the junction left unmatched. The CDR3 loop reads CASSLPGTGVINEQFF. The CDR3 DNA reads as TGTGCCAGCAGCTTGCCTGGGACAGGGGTGATCAATGAGCAGTTCTTC. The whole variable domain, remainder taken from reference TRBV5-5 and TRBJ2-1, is DAGVTQSPTHLIKTRGQQVTLRCSPISGHKSVSWYQQVLGQGPQFIFQYYEKEERGRGNFPDRFSARQFPNYSSELNVNALLLGDSALYLCASSLPGTGVINEQFFGPGTRLTVL.

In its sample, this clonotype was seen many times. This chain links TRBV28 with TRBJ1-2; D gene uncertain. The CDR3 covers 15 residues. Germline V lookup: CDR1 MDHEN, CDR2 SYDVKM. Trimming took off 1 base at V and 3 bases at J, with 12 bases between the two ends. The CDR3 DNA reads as TGTGCCAGCAGTTTATCGCGGGGAACTTACTATGGCTACACCTTC. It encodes CASSLSRGTYYGYTF.

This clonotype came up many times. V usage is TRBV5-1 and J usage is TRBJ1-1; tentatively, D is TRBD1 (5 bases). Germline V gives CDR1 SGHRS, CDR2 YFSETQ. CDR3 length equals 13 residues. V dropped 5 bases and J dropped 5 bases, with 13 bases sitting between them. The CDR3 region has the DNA TGCGCCAGCAGTAGGGGTAAAGGGACTGAAGCTTTCTTT. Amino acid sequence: CASSRGKGTEAFF.

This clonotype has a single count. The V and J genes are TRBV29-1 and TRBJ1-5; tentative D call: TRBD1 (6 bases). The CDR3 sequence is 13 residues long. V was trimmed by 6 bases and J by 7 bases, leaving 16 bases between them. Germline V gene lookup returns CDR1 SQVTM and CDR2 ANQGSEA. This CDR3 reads CSVSTGTNQPQHF. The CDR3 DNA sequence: TGCAGCGTCTCCACAGGGACAAACCAGCCCCAGCATTTT. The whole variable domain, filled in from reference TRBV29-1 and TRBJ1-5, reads SAVISQKPSRDICQRGTSLTIQCQVDSQVTMMFWYRQQPGQSLTLIATANQGSEATYESGFVIDKFPISRPNLTFSTLTVSNMSPEDSSIYLCSVSTGTNQPQHFGDGTRLSIL.

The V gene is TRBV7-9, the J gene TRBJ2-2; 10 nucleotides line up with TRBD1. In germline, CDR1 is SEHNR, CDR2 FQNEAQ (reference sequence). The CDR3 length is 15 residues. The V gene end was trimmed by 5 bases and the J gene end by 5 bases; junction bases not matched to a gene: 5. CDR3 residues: CASSTRDRGTGELFF. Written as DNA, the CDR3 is TGTGCCAGCAGCACCCGGGACAGGGGAACCGGGGAGCTGTTTTTT.